The sequence of this T cell receptor beta chain was determined in a study of T cells in tuberculosis. The data were produced by immunoSEQ multiplex PCR, yet TCRdb's version contains in-frame clones alone and is incomplete. The table lists 50,000 or so clones, roughly 90% of them singletons. Sorting used thawed, overnight-rested PBMC stained with anti-CD3, a viability dye and GMM-loaded CD1B tetramer. The CD1B tetramers carried C32 glucose monomycolate purified from Rhodococcus equi. The ends lost 0 bases at V and 6 bases at J; junction bases unmatched: 7. There are 15 residues in the CDR3. CDR1 SGHDN and CDR2 FVKESK come from the germline V gene.

Sequencing used CD1b-GMM tetramer-negative cells sorted from PBMCs. The chain uses TRBV14 and TRBJ1-2, with TRBD1 matching 7 bases. This receptor was taken from an adult woman with latent tuberculosis. CDR3 in amino acids: CASSQDLGQINGYTF. CDR3 coding DNA: TGTGCCAGCAGCCAAGATTTGGGACAGATTAATGGCTACACCTTC.